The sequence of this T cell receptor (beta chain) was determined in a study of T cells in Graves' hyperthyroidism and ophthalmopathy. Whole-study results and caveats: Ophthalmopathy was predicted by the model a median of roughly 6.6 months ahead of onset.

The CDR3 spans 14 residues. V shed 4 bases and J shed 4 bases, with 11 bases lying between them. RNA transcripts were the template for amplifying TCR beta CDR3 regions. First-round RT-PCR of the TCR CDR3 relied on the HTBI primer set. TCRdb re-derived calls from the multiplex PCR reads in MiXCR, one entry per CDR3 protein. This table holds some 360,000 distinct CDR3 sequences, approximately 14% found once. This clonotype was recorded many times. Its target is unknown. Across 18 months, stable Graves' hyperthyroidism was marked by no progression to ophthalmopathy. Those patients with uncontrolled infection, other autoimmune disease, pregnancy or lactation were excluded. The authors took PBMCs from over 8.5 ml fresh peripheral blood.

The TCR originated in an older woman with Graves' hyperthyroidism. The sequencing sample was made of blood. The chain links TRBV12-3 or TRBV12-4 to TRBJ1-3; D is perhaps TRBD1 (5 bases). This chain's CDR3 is CASSSRGYGNTIYF. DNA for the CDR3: TGTGCCAGCAGTTCACGGGGCTACGGAAACACCATATATTTT.